Below, 10 T cell receptor beta chains from the same sample are listed, as sequenced in a study of regulatory T cells in long-lasting Graves disease. CDR3 regions were amplified by Arm-PCR using iRepertoire HTBI primers to build TCR beta libraries. TCRdb recomputed calls from the multiplex PCR reads with MiXCR, one row per CDR3 protein. The repertoire consists of about 440,000 distinct CDR3 sequences, with roughly 17% occurring once and the leading ten covering around 10%. Time point reported: newly diagnosed GD, antithyroid drugs for less than 3 months. The TCR library used RNA extracted from PBMCs. The data were also submitted as part of a second study, on T cells in Graves' hyperthyroidism and ophthalmopathy.

Material: peripheral blood mononuclear cells (PBMCs), obtained at new diagnosis, from a patient treated with antithyroid drugs. The receptors derive from a woman in her 30s with Graves disease.

Ten or more counts support this clonotype. The chain is built from TRBV29-1 and TRBJ2-7, with D possibly being TRBD1 or TRBD2 (5 bases each). Germline CDR1 SQVTM, CDR2 ANQGSEA. V lost 3 bases and J lost 1, with 13 bases in between. The CDR3 contains 14 residues. This CDR3 reads CSVEGWGKSYEQYF. CDR3 sequence (DNA): TGCAGCGTTGAGGGGTGGGGGAAGTCCTACGAGCAGTACTTC.

This clonotype appeared a few times. CDR3 amino acids: CASSQGQGPTGYTF. CDR3 sequence (DNA): TGTGCCAGCTCACAAGGACAGGGGCCCACTGGCTACACCTTC. The chain recombines TRBV18 with TRBJ1-2, with TRBD1 identical over 9 bases. Germline CDR1 reads KGHSH; CDR2 reads LQKENI. V dropped 4 bases and J dropped 7; count of bases not matched to a gene: 7. The CDR3 runs to 14 residues.

A remark on this clonotype: A much larger clone differs by one base, so this may be a read error. The conserved final phenylalanine or tryptophan is absent from the CDR3, which likely points to a read error. CDR3 amino acids: CASSTDRFDEQFS. CDR3 DNA: TGTGCCAGCAGCACCGACAGGTTTGATGAGCAGTTCTCC. The chain links TRBV7-9 to TRBJ2-1; perhaps TRBD1 as D (6 bases). Trimming took 5 bases from V and 8 from J, leaving 13 bases between them. This CDR3 region has 13 residues. Germline-derived CDR1 and CDR2 are SEHNR and FQNEAQ (reference sequence).

This clonotype was observed at least ten times. The J gene is TRBJ2-5, the V gene TRBV28; D gene unclear. The germline V gene encodes CDR1 MDHEN and CDR2 SYDVKM. V dropped 4 bases and J dropped 3 bases, with 9 bases sitting between them. There are 13 residues in the CDR3. CDR3: CASSSVIKETQYF. The CDR3, as DNA: TGTGCCAGCAGTTCTGTTATCAAAGAGACCCAGTACTTC. The full variable domain, completed using reference TRBV28 and TRBJ2-5, is DVKVTQSSRYLVKRTGEKVFLECVQDMDHENMFWYRQDPGLGLRLIYFSYDVKMKEKGDIPEGYSVSREKKERFSLILESASTNQTSMYLCASSSVIKETQYFGPGTRLLVL.

This clonotype was counted at least ten times. The V call is TRBV7-2, the J call TRBJ1-5; D is uncertain. V was cut by 5 bases and J by 0 bases, with 11 bases left in between. Germline V lookup: CDR1 SGHTA, CDR2 FQGNSA. The CDR3 covers 15 residues. Here the CDR3 DNA reads TGTGCCAGCAGCAAAAACAAGTATAGCAATCAGCCCCAGCATTTT. Its protein product is CASSKNKYSNQPQHF.

The chain is built from TRBV7-8 and TRBJ2-7; 8 nucleotides line up with TRBD1. Looked up from germline, CDR1 is SGHVS and CDR2 is FQNEAQ. Trimming removed 7 bases from V and 2 bases from J; junction bases left unmatched: 10. This CDR3 contains 15 residues. The CDR3 DNA reads as TGTGCCAGCATACAACCGGGACAGGCCCCCTACGAGCAGTACTTC. Translation: CASIQPGQAPYEQYF.

The table lists this clonotype with many counts. The chain joins TRBV4-1 to TRBJ1-5; D is ambiguous. The CDR3 extends over 15 amino acids. The V end was cut by 1 base, the J end by 6 bases, with 13 bases between. From germline, CDR1 is MGHRA and CDR2 YSYEKL. The CDR3 coding sequence is TGCGCCAGCAGCCAAGGGCCCTTCGGAAGTCAGCCCCAGCATTTT. It yields the protein CASSQGPFGSQPQHF.

Many counts were recorded for this clonotype. The chain carries TRBV6-5 and TRBJ1-2, with D tentatively TRBD1 (6 bases). Trimming stripped 0 bases from V and 6 bases from J, with 11 bases between. The germline gives CDR1 MNHEY, CDR2 SVGAGI. The CDR3 consists of 14 residues. CDR3 coding DNA: TGTGCCAGCAGTTACTCCGGGGGCGGGGATGGCTACACCTTC. Translation: CASSYSGGGDGYTF.

This chain links TRBV14 with TRBJ2-3; a possible D gene is TRBD1 (5 bases). The CDR3 covers 16 residues. The germline gives CDR1 SGHDN, CDR2 FVKESK. V shed 3 bases and J shed 4 bases, with 17 bases lying between them. The chain's CDR3 is CASSQYRGKGADTQYF. The CDR3 region has the DNA TGTGCCAGCAGCCAGTATAGGGGCAAAGGGGCAGATACGCAGTATTTT.

The chain links TRBV20-1 to TRBJ1-3; a weak D match, TRBD1 (6 bases). Germline assignment: CDR1 DFQATT and CDR2 SNEGSKA (reference sequence). CDR3 length: 14 amino acids. Trimming stripped 6 bases from V and 4 bases from J, with 16 bases between. The CDR3 region has the DNA TGCAGTGCCACGGTGGGACACCTCGGAAACACCATATATTTT. Its protein is CSATVGHLGNTIYF.